These 16 T cell receptor beta chains were all obtained from the same sample, sequenced in a study of cytomegalovirus exposure and HLA in healthy donors. The PCR employed 60 Vbeta primers together with 13 Jbeta primers. TCRdb's table, derived via immunoSEQ multiplex PCR, lists solely in-frame clones and lacks some. This table holds about 200,000 clones, about 81% found once. Sequencing was performed on PBMCs. These receptors were obtained from a woman between 45 and 65 years old in good health and CMV-seropositive.

The chain carries TRBV6-6 and TRBJ1-2; 7 nucleotides match TRBD1. The CDR3 loop spans 15 amino acids. Germline-derived CDR1 and CDR2 are MNHNY and SVGAGI (reference sequence). The V and J ends lost 5 bases and 8 bases, in that order; junction bases with no gene match: 14. The CDR3 nucleotides read TGTGCCAGCAGTGTAACGGACAGGTTAAAATTGGGCTACACCTTC. The encoded protein is CASSVTDRLKLGYTF.

This chain connects TRBV2 to TRBJ1-1; 8 bases match TRBD1. Germline V lookup: CDR1 SNHLY, CDR2 FYNNEI. With V trimmed by 6 bases and J by 1 base, 7 bases remained unmatched. The CDR3 contains 15 residues. The CDR3 is CASRLQGAQNTEAFF. CDR3 nucleotides: TGTGCCAGCAGGCTGCAGGGGGCCCAGAACACTGAAGCTTTCTTT.

The chain combines TRBV2 with TRBJ2-3; 7 bases fit TRBD1. CDR1 is SNHLY, CDR2 FYNNEI, per germline. The CDR3 has 15 residues. The V segment lost 4 bases and the J segment 2 bases; nucleotides outside the gene matches: 6. DNA of the CDR3: TGTGCCAGCAGTGGACAGGGAAGCAACACAGATACGCAGTATTTT. Its translation is CASSGQGSNTDTQYF.

The rearrangement uses TRBV29-1 and TRBJ2-7; no definite D call. CDR3 length equals 15 residues. From germline, CDR1 is SQVTM and CDR2 ANQGSEA. Trimming left V 6 bases short and J 4 bases short, with 22 bases between. The CDR3, as DNA: TGCAGCGTCGGAGAGGCTGTTGCATACCCGTACGAGCAGTACTTC. Amino acids: CSVGEAVAYPYEQYF.

The chain employs TRBV2 and TRBJ1-3; TRBD1 aligns across 9 bases. The CDR3 is 15 amino acids. Germline lookup yields CDR1 SNHLY and CDR2 FYNNEI. Germline trimming cut 7 bases from V and 4 bases from J; bases unmatched to any gene: 8. The CDR3 nucleotides read TGTGCCAGCACCAGAGACAGGGGGGAAGGAAACACCATATATTTT. This translates into CASTRDRGEGNTIYF.

The chain joins TRBV7-2 to TRBJ1-5, with D unresolved. Germline CDR1 is SGHTA and CDR2 is FQGNSA. The CDR3 contains 14 residues. V lost 2 bases, J lost 5 bases, and 10 bases lay in between. As DNA, the CDR3 is TGTGCCAGCAGCTTAACCCGGTCGGATCAGCCCCAGCATTTT. This translates into CASSLTRSDQPQHF.

This rearrangement joins TRBV5-5 to TRBJ2-7, with 7 bases aligning to TRBD1. After removal of 0 bases from V and 11 bases from J, the junction contained 8 bases not matched to a gene. In germline, CDR1 is SGHKS, CDR2 YYEKEE (reference sequence). This CDR3 spans 13 amino acids. The DNA for the CDR3 is TGTGCCAGCAGCTTGGGCGACAGGGTAGGAGAGTACTTC. This gives the protein CASSLGDRVGEYF. The full variable domain, rest sourced from reference TRBV5-5 and TRBJ2-7, is DAGVTQSPTHLIKTRGQQVTLRCSPISGHKSVSWYQQVLGQGPQFIFQYYEKEERGRGNFPDRFSARQFPNYSSELNVNALLLGDSALYLCASSLGDRVGEYFGPGTRLTVT.

The chain links TRBV28 to TRBJ2-3, with D maybe TRBD1 (7 bases). With 6 bases removed from V and 3 bases from J, the gap between germline ends came to 13 bases. This CDR3 contains 14 residues. Germline CDR1 and CDR2: MDHEN and SYDVKM. CDR3 coding DNA: TGTGCCAGCAGCTCAGGGGGGCAGACAGATACGCAGTATTTT. It encodes CASSSGGQTDTQYF.

CDR3 sequence reads: CASTRDRAYEQYF. The CDR3 bases are TGTGCCAGCACCCGGGACAGGGCCTACGAGCAGTACTTC. J is TRBJ2-7 and V is TRBV2, with TRBD1 matching over 9 bases. V trimming: 7 bases; J trimming: 2 bases; junction bases outside the gene matches: 3. The CDR3 is 13 amino acids. CDR1 is SNHLY, CDR2 FYNNEI, per germline.

V is TRBV7-6 and J is TRBJ2-1; 10 bases are shared with TRBD2. CDR1 is SGHVS and CDR2 is FNYEAQ in the germline V gene. The CDR3 sequence is 15 residues long. V lost 5 bases to trimming and J lost 2 bases; unmatched junction nucleotides: 3. The CDR3 nucleotides are TGTGCCAGCAGCCCCGGACTAGCGGCCTACAATGAGCAGTTCTTC. It specifies CASSPGLAAYNEQFF.

This clone was seen a handful of times. The V gene is TRBV19, the J gene TRBJ1-2; the match to TRBD1 covers 7 bases. Germline V gene data show CDR1 as LNHDA and CDR2 as SQIVND (reference sequence). The CDR3 has 15 amino acids. Germline trimming cut 0 bases from V and 8 bases from J; bases unmatched to any gene: 9. The CDR3 sequence is CASSIDRQGLAGYTF. The CDR3 coding sequence is TGTGCCAGTAGTATAGACCGACAGGGACTAGCGGGCTACACCTTC.

V usage is TRBV5-5 and J usage is TRBJ1-1; TRBD1 aligns across 7 bases. Germline V lookup: CDR1 SGHKS, CDR2 YYEKEE (reference sequence). V shed 3 bases, J shed 5 bases, and the junction held 7 bases outside the gene matches. The CDR3 consists of 14 residues. The CDR3 DNA is TGTGCCAGCAGCTCCGGACAGGTCGGAACTGAAGCTTTCTTT. Residues: CASSSGQVGTEAFF. Drawing the rest from reference TRBV5-5 and TRBJ1-1, the complete variable domain is DAGVTQSPTHLIKTRGQQVTLRCSPISGHKSVSWYQQVLGQGPQFIFQYYEKEERGRGNFPDRFSARQFPNYSSELNVNALLLGDSALYLCASSSGQVGTEAFFGQGTRLTVV.

The rearrangement joins TRBV19 to TRBJ2-7, with 9 bases matching TRBD1. The V gene's germline CDR1 is LNHDA and CDR2 SQIVND (reference sequence). The CDR3 contains 14 residues. The trim removed 7 bases at V and 5 bases at J, leaving 9 bases unmatched. Written as DNA, the CDR3 is TGTGCCAGTAAGGAGACAGGGGGTAGCCACGAGCAGTACTTC. Amino acid sequence: CASKETGGSHEQYF.

The chain links TRBV14 to TRBJ1-2; a weak D match, TRBD1 (5 bases). Germline assignment: CDR1 SGHDN and CDR2 FVKESK. Between the trimmed V and J ends, which lost 4 bases and 4 bases, there was a span of 19 bases. This CDR3 is 16 amino acids long. This CDR3 is CASSPAGTPTSYGYTF. CDR3 DNA sequence: TGTGCCAGCAGCCCAGCGGGGACGCCTACCTCCTATGGCTACACCTTC.

This clone was counted a single time. This chain links TRBV19 with TRBJ2-2; 11 bases align to TRBD2. The CDR3 is 15 residues long. Germline CDR1 LNHDA, CDR2 SQIVND (reference sequence). J gave up 4 bases and V 5 bases, and 3 bases lay outside the gene matches. In DNA, the CDR3 is TGTGCCAGTAGTCCGGGACTAGCGGTCACCGGGGAGCTGTTTTTT. This sequence encodes CASSPGLAVTGELFF.

A single count supports this clone. This rearrangement joins TRBV6-5 to TRBJ2-2; possibly TRBD2 for D (5 bases). In germline, CDR1 is MNHEY, CDR2 SVGAGI. Trimming took off 7 bases at V and 6 bases at J, with 18 bases between the two ends. CDR3 size: 15 residues. The CDR3 region is CASNLIGGRPGELFF. The CDR3 DNA reads as TGTGCCAGCAACCTGATCGGAGGCCGACCCGGGGAGCTGTTTTTT.